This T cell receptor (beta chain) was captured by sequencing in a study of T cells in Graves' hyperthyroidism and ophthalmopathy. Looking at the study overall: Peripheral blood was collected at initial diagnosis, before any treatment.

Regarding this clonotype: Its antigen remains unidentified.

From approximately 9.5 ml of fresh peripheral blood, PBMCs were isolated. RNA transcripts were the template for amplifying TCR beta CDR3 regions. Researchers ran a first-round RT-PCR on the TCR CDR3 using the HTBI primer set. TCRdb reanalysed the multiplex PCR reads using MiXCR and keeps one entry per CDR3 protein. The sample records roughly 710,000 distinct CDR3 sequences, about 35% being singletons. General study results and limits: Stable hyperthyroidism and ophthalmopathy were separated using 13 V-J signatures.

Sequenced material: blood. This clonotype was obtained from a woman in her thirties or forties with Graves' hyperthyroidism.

The CDR3 reads CASSISGDRFFTF. The DNA for the CDR3 is TGTGCCAGTAGTATATCAGGGGATCGGTTCTTCACCTTC. The V gene is TRBV19, the J gene TRBJ1-2; TRBD1 is a possible D gene (6 bases). Germline CDR1 and CDR2: LNHDA and SQIVND (reference sequence). This CDR3 spans 13 amino acids. The V end was cut by 2 bases, the J end by 13 bases, with 17 bases between.